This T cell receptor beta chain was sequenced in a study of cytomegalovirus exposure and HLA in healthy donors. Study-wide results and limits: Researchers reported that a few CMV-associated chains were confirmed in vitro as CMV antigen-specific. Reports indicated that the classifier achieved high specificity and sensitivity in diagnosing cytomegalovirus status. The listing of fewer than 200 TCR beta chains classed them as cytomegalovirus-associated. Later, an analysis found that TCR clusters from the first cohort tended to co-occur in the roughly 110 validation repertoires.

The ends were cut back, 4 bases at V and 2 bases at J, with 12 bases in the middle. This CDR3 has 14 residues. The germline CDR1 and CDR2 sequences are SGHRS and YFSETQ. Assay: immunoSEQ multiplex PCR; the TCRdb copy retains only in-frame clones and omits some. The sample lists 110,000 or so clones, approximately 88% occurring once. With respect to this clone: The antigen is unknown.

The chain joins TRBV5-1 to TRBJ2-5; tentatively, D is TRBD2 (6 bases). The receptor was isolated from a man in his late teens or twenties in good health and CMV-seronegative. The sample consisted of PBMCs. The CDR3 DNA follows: TGCGCCAGCAGCGCGGACTACCGACAAGAGACCCAGTACTTC. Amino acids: CASSADYRQETQYF.